This T cell receptor beta chain was obtained from a study of control samples from healthy donors and cancer patients. TCRdb's copy holds only in-frame clones and misses some; the assay was immunoSEQ multiplex PCR. Among about 100,000 clones listed, over 85% were seen once. Germline V lookup: CDR1 GTSNPN, CDR2 SVGIG (reference sequence). The trim removed 0 bases at V and 8 bases at J, leaving 4 bases unmatched. This CDR3 has 13 amino acids. Sequenced material: blood. The clonotype originates from a human donor in good health. The donor label of this sample is uncertain. The chain uses TRBV30 and TRBJ1-2; 9 bases map to TRBD1. The CDR3: CAWSVGQGMGYTF. The CDR3, as DNA: TGTGCCTGGAGTGTAGGACAGGGGATGGGCTACACCTTC.